One and the same sample provided the 14 T cell receptor beta chains below, sequenced in a study of blood T cells in healthy people across ages. Primers used in a second PCR of roughly 6 to 12 cycles were a sample-barcoded 5' primer and a J-beta primer mix. TCRdb re-called the 5' RACE reads through MiXCR, storing one row per CDR3 protein. Of more than 1 million distinct CDR3 sequences in the sample, 35% to 55% were seen once. Material: blood. These receptors were taken from a woman aged 60-75 years in good health.

This clonotype was detected only once. Since a much larger clone is just one base distant, this may be a read error. V and J are TRBV2 and TRBJ2-1; TRBD2 matches 12 bases. V gave up 4 bases and J gave up 6 bases; unmatched junction bases: 4. The V gene's germline CDR1 is SNHLY and CDR2 FYNNEI. The CDR3 has 15 amino acids. The CDR3 region has the DNA TGTGCCAGCAGTGCCACTAGCGGGAGGCCCAATGAGCAGTTCTTC. This translates into CASSATSGRPNEQFF.

The V call is TRBV12-3 or TRBV12-4, the J call TRBJ2-1, with 10 bases matching TRBD2. The V and J ends lost 4 bases and 9 bases, in that order; junction bases with no gene match: 6. The CDR3 sequence is 14 residues long. This chain's CDR3 is CASSSTSGTGEQFF. In nucleotides, the CDR3 is TGTGCCAGCAGTTCAACTAGCGGGACGGGTGAGCAGTTCTTC.

The chain combines TRBV5-1 with TRBJ2-1; 11 nucleotides line up with TRBD2. This CDR3 has 14 amino acids. CDR1 is SGHRS, CDR2 YFSETQ, per germline. Trimming cost V 5 bases and J 7 bases; bases outside gene matches: 5. The CDR3 loop reads CASSHGLAGNEQFF. The DNA for the CDR3 is TGCGCCAGCAGTCATGGACTAGCGGGTAATGAGCAGTTCTTC.

The chain uses TRBV11-2 and TRBJ2-7; D remains ambiguous. CDR3 length: 14 amino acids. Germline V gene lookup returns CDR1 SGHAT and CDR2 FQNNGV. V dropped 1 base and J dropped 2 bases, with 9 bases sitting between them. The CDR3 DNA is TGTGCCAGCAGCTTAGTTGGCAAAGCCTACGAGCAGTACTTC. It encodes CASSLVGKAYEQYF.

This chain uses TRBV27 with TRBJ1-4; D is uncertain. The length of the CDR3 is 13 residues. Trimming pared 2 bases from V and 4 bases from J, leaving 5 bases between. Germline V gene sequence: CDR1 MNHEY, CDR2 SMNVEV (reference sequence). The chain's CDR3 is CASSLGINEKLFF. CDR3 DNA sequence: TGTGCCAGCAGTTTAGGGATTAATGAAAAACTGTTTTTT.

The rearrangement joins TRBV20-1 to TRBJ2-1, with no clear D. This CDR3 comprises 11 residues. Germline assignment: CDR1 DFQATT and CDR2 SNEGSKA (reference sequence). Written as DNA, the CDR3 is TGCTCTTTCGGAGAAGGAAGTGAGCAGTTCTTC. It codes for CSFGEGSEQFF.

On this clonotype itself: Germline and junction disagree at one end, which may indicate a read error. The V call is TRBV27, the J call TRBJ2-7, with D unclear. Germline lookup yields CDR1 MNHEY and CDR2 SMNVEV (reference sequence). The CDR3 loop spans 14 amino acids. CDR3 bases: TGTGCCGGCAGTTTATCCAGGCACTCCTACGAGCAGTACTTC. Translation gives CAGSLSRHSYEQYF.

Regarding this clonotype: Germline is not matched at one junction end, which may reflect a read error. The chain carries TRBV6-2 or TRBV6-3 and TRBJ2-1, with no clear D. Germline V CDR1 and CDR2: MNHEY, SVGEGT. This CDR3 is built from 13 residues. CDR3 loop: CASSDSRYNEQFF. The CDR3 DNA sequence: TGTGCCAGCAGTGACTCTCGGTATAATGAGCAGTTCTTC.

Concerning this clonotype: This may be a read error: a much more frequent sequence differs by one nucleotide. The genes are TRBV9 and TRBJ1-6; D is uncertain. The CDR3 extends over 12 amino acids. The germline gives CDR1 SGDLS, CDR2 YYNGEE. CDR3 in amino acids: CASSAPNSLLHF. The CDR3 nucleotides read TGTGCCAGCAGCGCGCCCAATTCACTCCTCCACTTT.

This clonotype has a handful of counts. The V call is TRBV29-1, the J call TRBJ2-5; 8 bases align to TRBD1. Germline CDR1 SQVTM, CDR2 ANQGSEA. There are 13 residues in the CDR3. The J segment lost 1 base and the V segment lost 6 bases, leaving 4 bases of the junction unmatched. CDR3 DNA sequence: TGCAGCGTCGGACAGGGTGGCCAAGAGACCCAGTACTTC. This translates into CSVGQGGQETQYF. The variable domain in full, completed from reference TRBV29-1 and TRBJ2-5, reads SAVISQKPSRDICQRGTSLTIQCQVDSQVTMMFWYRQQPGQSLTLIATANQGSEATYESGFVIDKFPISRPNLTFSTLTVSNMSPEDSSIYLCSVGQGGQETQYFGPGTRLLVL.

This clonotype was picked up a small number of times. The rearrangement joins TRBV7-8 to TRBJ2-5, with 8 bases fitting TRBD2. V trimming: 7 bases; J trimming: 2 bases; junction bases outside the gene matches: 15. Per germline, CDR1 SGHVS and CDR2 FQNEAQ. CDR3 length equals 17 residues. In DNA, the CDR3 is TGTGCCAGCACCACTAGCCGGGGGGGCACATCTCAAGAGACCCAGTACTTC. Protein product: CASTTSRGGTSQETQYF.

This chain connects TRBV25-1 to TRBJ2-5, with D unresolved. V lost 2 bases and J 1 base, leaving 8 bases between the germline ends. Germline CDR1 is MGHDK and CDR2 is SYGVNS. The CDR3 contains 14 residues. For the CDR3, the DNA is TGTGCCAGCAGTGAAGACGGCGGCCAAGAGACCCAGTACTTC. Amino acids: CASSEDGGQETQYF.

This clonotype appeared many times. At one end the junction does not follow the germline gene, possibly because of a read error. The CDR3 coding sequence is TGTGCCAGCAGCCTAGGGGGGGCAGATACGCAGTATTTT. Amino acid sequence: CASSLGGADTQYF. The V and J genes are TRBV5-1 and TRBJ2-3; D might be TRBD2 (7 bases). Germline CDR1 and CDR2: SGHRS and YFSETQ. CDR3 length equals 13 residues.

The chain links TRBV5-1 to TRBJ2-2, with D maybe TRBD1 (6 bases). V was cut by 3 bases and J by 4 bases, with 10 bases left in between. Germline V lookup: CDR1 SGHRS, CDR2 YFSETQ. The CDR3 loop spans 14 amino acids. The CDR3 region has the DNA TGCGCCAGCAGCTCCACAGGGAGCACCGGGGAGCTGTTTTTT. Translated, it gives CASSSTGSTGELFF. The full variable domain, rest sourced from reference TRBV5-1 and TRBJ2-2, is KAGVTQTPRYLIKTRGQQVTLSCSPISGHRSVSWYQQTPGQGLQFLFEYFSETQRNKGNFPGRFSGRQFSNSRSEMNVSTLELGDSALYLCASSSTGSTGELFFGEGSRLTVL.